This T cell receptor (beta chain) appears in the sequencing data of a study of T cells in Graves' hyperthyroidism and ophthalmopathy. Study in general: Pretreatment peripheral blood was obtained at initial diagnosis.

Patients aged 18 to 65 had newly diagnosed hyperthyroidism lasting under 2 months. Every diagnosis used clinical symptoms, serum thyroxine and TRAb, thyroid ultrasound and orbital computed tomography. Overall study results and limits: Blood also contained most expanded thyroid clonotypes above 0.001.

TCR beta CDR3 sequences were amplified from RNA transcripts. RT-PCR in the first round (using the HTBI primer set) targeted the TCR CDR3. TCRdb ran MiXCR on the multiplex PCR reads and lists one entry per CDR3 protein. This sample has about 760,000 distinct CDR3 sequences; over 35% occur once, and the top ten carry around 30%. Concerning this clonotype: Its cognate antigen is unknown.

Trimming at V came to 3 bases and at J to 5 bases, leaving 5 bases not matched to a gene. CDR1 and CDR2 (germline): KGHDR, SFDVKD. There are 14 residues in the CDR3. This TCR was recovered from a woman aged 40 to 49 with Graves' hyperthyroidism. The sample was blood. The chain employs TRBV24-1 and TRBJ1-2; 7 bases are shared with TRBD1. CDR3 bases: TGTGCCACCAGTGATCCCGGGACAGATTATGGCTACACCTTC. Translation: CATSDPGTDYGYTF.